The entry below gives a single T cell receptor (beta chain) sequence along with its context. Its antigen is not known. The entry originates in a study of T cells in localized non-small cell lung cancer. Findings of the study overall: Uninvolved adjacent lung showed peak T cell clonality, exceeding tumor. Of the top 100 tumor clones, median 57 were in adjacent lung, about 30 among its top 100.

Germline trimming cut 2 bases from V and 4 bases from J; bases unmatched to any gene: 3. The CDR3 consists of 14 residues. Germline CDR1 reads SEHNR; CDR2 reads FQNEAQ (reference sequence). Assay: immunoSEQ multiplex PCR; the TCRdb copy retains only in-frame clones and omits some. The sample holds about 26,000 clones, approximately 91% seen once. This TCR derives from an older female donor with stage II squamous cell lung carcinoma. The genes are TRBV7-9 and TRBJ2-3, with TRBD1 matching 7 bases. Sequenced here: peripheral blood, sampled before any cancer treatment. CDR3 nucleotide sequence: TGTGCCAGCAGCTTACCCCAGGGGGCAGATACGCAGTATTTT. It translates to CASSLPQGADTQYF. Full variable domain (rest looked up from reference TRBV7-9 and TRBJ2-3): DTGVSQNPRHKITKRGQNVTFRCDPISEHNRLYWYRQTLGQGPEFLTYFQNEAQLEKSRLLSDRFSAERPKGSFSTLEIQRTEQGDSAMYLCASSLPQGADTQYFGPGTRLTVL.